The clone carrying this T cell receptor beta chain was seen many times. These data belong to a study of T cells in Graves' hyperthyroidism and ophthalmopathy. Researchers took RNA transcripts and amplified the TCR beta CDR3 regions from them. HTBI primers were the set used in a first-round RT-PCR of the TCR CDR3. TCRdb re-called the multiplex PCR reads with MiXCR, one entry per CDR3 protein. The sample has about 320,000 distinct CDR3 sequences, 16% seen once; the top ten hold around 34%. The CDR3 is 16 amino acids. V was clipped by 5 bases and J by 4 bases, with 19 bases between them. CDR1 is LGHDT, CDR2 YNNKEL, per germline (reference sequence).

The clonotype comes from a man aged 30 to 45 with Graves' hyperthyroidism. This chain joins TRBV3-1 and TRBJ2-3, with D possibly being TRBD2 (5 bases). The sequenced sample was blood. The CDR3 bases are TGTGCCAGCAGCATGGATATGTGGGAGCCCCCAGATACGCAGTATTTT. Residues: CASSMDMWEPPDTQYF.